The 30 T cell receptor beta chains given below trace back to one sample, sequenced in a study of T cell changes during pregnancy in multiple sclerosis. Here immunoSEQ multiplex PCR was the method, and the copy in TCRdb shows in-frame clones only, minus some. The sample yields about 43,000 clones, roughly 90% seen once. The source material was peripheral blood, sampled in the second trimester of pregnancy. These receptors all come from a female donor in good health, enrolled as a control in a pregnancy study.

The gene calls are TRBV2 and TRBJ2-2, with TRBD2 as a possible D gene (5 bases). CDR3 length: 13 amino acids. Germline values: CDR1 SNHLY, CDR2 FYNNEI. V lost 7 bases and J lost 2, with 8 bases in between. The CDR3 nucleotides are TGTGCCAGCATGCCTAGCAACACCGGGGAGCTGTTTTTT. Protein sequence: CASMPSNTGELFF. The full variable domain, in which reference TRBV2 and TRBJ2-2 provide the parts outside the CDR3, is EPEVTQTPSHQVTQMGQEVILRCVPISNHLYFYWYRQILGQKVEFLVSFYNNEISEKSEIFDDQFSVERPDGSNFTLKIRSTKLEDSAMYFCASMPSNTGELFFGEGSRLTVL.

The CDR3 nucleotides read TGCGCCAGCAGCCGCCAGCACGTCGGGGTAGATACGCAGTATTTT. Its protein is CASSRQHVGVDTQYF. The chain links TRBV4-3 to TRBJ2-3; TRBD2 might be the D (5 bases). Germline lookup yields CDR1 LGHNA and CDR2 YSLEER. There are 15 residues in the CDR3. Trimming removed 4 bases at V and 5 bases at J, with 16 bases between.

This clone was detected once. CDR3 residues: CASSPQGAHYGYTF. CDR3 sequence (DNA): TGCGCCAGCAGCCCCCAGGGGGCCCACTATGGCTACACCTTC. The chain joins TRBV4-1 to TRBJ1-2; 8 bases line up with TRBD1. Germline values: CDR1 MGHRA, CDR2 YSYEKL. V lost 4 bases, J lost 3 bases, and 4 bases stayed unmatched. The CDR3 sequence is 14 residues long.

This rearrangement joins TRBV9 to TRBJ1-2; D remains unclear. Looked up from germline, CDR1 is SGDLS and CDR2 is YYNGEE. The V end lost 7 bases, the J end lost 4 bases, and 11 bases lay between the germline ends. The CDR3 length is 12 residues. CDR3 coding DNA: TGTGCCAGCGGGCTAAGTGGCTATGGCTACACCTTC. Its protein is CASGLSGYGYTF.

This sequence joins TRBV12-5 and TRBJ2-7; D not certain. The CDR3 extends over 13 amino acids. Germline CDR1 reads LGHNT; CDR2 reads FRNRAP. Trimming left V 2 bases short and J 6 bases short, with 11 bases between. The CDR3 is CASGLFLEAEQYF. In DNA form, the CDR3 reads TGTGCTAGTGGTTTGTTTCTTGAAGCCGAGCAGTACTTC.

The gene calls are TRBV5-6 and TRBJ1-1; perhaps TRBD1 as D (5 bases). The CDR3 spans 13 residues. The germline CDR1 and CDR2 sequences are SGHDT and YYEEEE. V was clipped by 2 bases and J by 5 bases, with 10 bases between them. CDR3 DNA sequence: TGTGCCAGCAGCTTCCCCGGGGGGACTGAAGCTTTCTTT. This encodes CASSFPGGTEAFF.

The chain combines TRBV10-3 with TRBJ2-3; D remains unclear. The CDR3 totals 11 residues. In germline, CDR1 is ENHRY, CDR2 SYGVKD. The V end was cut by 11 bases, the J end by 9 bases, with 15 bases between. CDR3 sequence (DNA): TGTGCCCCGCGAAGGCGGAAAACGCAGTATTTT. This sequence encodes CAPRRRKTQYF.

The chain's CDR3 is CASSGQFGSYEQYF. In nucleotides, the CDR3 is TGTGCCAGCAGTGGCCAATTTGGCTCCTACGAGCAGTACTTC. The chain recombines TRBV27 with TRBJ2-7; no firm D call. The CDR3 runs 14 residues. Trimming left V 5 bases short and J 0 bases short, with 11 bases between. CDR1 and CDR2 from the germline V gene are MNHEY and SMNVEV (reference sequence).

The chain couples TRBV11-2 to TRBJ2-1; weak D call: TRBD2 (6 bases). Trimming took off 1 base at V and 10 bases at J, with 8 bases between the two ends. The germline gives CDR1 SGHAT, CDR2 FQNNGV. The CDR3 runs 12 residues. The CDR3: CASSLVGREQFF. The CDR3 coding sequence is TGTGCCAGCAGCTTAGTAGGGAGGGAGCAGTTCTTC.

DNA for the CDR3: TGTGCCAGCAGCCAGGGGGACAGAAACACCGGGGAGCTGTTTTTT. Its translation: CASSQGDRNTGELFF. The rearrangement uses TRBV27 and TRBJ2-2, with TRBD1 matching 7 bases. This CDR3 region has 15 residues. Looked up from germline, CDR1 is MNHEY and CDR2 is SMNVEV (reference sequence). The trim removed 6 bases at V and 2 bases at J, leaving 6 bases unmatched.

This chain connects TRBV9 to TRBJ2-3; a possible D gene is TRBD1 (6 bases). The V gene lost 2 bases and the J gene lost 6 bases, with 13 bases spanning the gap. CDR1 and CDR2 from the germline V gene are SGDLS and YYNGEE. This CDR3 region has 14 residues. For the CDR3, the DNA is TGTGCCAGCAGCGTGGACAGTCGAATGGATACGCAGTATTTT. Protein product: CASSVDSRMDTQYF.

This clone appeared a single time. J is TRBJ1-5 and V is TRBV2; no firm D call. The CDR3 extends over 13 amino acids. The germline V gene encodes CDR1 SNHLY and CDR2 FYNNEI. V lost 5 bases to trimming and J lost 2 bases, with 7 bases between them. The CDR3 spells CASSRLGNQPQHF. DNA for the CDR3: TGTGCCAGCAGTCGACTCGGCAATCAGCCCCAGCATTTT. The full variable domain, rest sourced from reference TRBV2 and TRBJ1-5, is EPEVTQTPSHQVTQMGQEVILRCVPISNHLYFYWYRQILGQKVEFLVSFYNNEISEKSEIFDDQFSVERPDGSNFTLKIRSTKLEDSAMYFCASSRLGNQPQHFGDGTRLSIL.

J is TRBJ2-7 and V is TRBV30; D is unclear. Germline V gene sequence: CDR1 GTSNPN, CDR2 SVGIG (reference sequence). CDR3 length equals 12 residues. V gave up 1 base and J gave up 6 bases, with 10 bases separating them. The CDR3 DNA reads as TGTGCCTGGAGTGGATCGGTCCGCGAGCAGTACTTC. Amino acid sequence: CAWSGSVREQYF.

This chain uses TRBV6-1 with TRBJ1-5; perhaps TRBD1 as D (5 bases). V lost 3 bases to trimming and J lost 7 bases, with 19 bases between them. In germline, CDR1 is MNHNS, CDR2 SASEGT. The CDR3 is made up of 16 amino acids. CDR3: CASSDGAPTAGQPQHF. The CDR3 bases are TGTGCCAGCAGTGATGGGGCCCCGACAGCAGGCCAGCCCCAGCATTTT.

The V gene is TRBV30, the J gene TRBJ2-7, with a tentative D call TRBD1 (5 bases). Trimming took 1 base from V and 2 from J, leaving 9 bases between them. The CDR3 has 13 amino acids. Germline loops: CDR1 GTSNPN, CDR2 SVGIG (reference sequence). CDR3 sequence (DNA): TGTGCCTGGAGTGCGTTAGGGGCCTACGAGCAGTACTTC. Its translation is CAWSALGAYEQYF.

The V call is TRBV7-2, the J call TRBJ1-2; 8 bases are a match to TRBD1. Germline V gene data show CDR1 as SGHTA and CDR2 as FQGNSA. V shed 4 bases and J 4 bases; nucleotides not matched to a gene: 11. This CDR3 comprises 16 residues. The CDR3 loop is CASSSDINQGAYGYTF. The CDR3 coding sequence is TGTGCCAGCAGCTCAGATATAAACCAGGGGGCCTATGGCTACACCTTC.

CDR3 sequence reads: CASSPQPGGLSEAFF. Here the CDR3 DNA reads TGTGCCAGTAGTCCCCAACCAGGGGGCCTTTCAGAAGCTTTCTTT. The V gene is TRBV19, the J gene TRBJ1-1, with TRBD1 identical over 8 bases. J was trimmed by 8 bases and V by 5 bases; bases with no gene match: 13. Germline CDR1 is LNHDA and CDR2 is SQIVND (reference sequence). The CDR3 length is 15 residues.

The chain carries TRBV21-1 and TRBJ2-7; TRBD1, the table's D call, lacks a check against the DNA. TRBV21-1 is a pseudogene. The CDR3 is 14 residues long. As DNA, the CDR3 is TGTGCCAGCAGCAGGGCAGGGGGAGCCTACGAGCAGTACTTC. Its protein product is CASSRAGGAYEQYF.

The CDR3: CASNSRAGGVNNEQFF. The CDR3 DNA reads as TGTGCCAGCAACTCCCGAGCGGGGGGGGTAAACAATGAGCAGTTCTTC. The chain links TRBV11-3 to TRBJ2-1, with 10 positions matching TRBD2. The V segment lost 7 bases and the J segment 5 bases; nucleotides outside the gene matches: 11. The CDR3 covers 16 residues. Germline V gene lookup returns CDR1 SGHNT and CDR2 YENEEA. Drawing the rest from reference TRBV11-3 and TRBJ2-1, the complete variable domain is EAGVVQSPRYKIIEKKQPVAFWCNPISGHNTLYWYLQNLGQGPELLIRYENEEAVDDSQLPKDRFSAERLKGVDSTLKIQPAELGDSAVYLCASNSRAGGVNNEQFFGPGTRLTVL.

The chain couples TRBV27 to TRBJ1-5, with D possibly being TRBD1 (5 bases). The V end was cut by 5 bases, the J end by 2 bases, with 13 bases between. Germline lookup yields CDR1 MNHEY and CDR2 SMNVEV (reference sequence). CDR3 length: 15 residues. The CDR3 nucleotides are TGTGCCAGCAGTCGGGGGGATGAAGGCAATCAGCCCCAGCATTTT. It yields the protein CASSRGDEGNQPQHF.

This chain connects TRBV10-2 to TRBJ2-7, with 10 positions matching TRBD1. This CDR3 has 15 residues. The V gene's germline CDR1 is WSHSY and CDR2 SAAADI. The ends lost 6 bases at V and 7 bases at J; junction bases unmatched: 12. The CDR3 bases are TGCGCCAGCAGAATCCCGGGACAGGGGCGACGGGAGCAGTACTTC. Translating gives CASRIPGQGRREQYF.

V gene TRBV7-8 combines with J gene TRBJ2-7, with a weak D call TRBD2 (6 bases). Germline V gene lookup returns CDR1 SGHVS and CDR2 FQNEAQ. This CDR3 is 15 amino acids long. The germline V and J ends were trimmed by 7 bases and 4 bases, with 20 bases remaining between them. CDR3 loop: CASNPKVAGLYEQYF. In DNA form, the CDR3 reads TGTGCCAGCAACCCAAAGGTGGCGGGGTTATACGAGCAGTACTTC.

The DNA of the CDR3 is TGTGCCAGCAGCTTACTCCAGACCGTTCTAGGCGGCTACACCTTC. Amino acids: CASSLLQTVLGGYTF. The chain links TRBV11-2 to TRBJ1-2; D is unresolved. Looked up from germline, CDR1 is SGHAT and CDR2 is FQNNGV. This CDR3 is built from 15 residues. V was pared by 2 bases and J by 8 bases, with 18 bases between.

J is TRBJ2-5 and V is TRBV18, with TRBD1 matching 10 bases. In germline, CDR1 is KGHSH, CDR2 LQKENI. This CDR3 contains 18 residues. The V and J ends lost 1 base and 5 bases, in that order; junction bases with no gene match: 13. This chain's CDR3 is CASSPRIPGTGARETQYF. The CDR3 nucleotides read TGTGCCAGCTCACCACGGATCCCCGGGACAGGGGCTAGGGAGACCCAGTACTTC. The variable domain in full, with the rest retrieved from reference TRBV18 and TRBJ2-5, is NAGVMQNPRHLVRRRGQEARLRCSPMKGHSHVYWYRQLPEEGLKFMVYLQKENIIDESGMPKERFSAEFPKEGPSILRIQQVVRGDSAAYFCASSPRIPGTGARETQYFGPGTRLLVL.

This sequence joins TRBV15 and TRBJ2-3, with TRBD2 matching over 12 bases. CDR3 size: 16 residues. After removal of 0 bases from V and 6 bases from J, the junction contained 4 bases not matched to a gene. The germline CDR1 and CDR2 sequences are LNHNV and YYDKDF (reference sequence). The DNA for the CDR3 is TGTGCCACCAGCAGAGAGGCTAGCGGGGGGGCGGATACGCAGTATTTT. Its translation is CATSREASGGADTQYF.

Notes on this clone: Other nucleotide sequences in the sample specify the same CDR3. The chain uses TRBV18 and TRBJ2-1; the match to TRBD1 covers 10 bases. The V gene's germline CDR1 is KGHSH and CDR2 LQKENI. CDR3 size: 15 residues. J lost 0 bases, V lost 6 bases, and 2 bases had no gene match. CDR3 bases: TGTGCCAGCTCCCGGGACAGGGGCTCCTACAATGAGCAGTTCTTC. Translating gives CASSRDRGSYNEQFF.

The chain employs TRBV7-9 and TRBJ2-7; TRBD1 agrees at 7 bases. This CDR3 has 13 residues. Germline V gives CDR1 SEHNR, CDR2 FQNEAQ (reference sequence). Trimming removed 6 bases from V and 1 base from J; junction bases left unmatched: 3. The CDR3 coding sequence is TGTGCCAGCAGGCCGGGACAGTCCTACGAGCAGTACTTC. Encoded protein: CASRPGQSYEQYF.

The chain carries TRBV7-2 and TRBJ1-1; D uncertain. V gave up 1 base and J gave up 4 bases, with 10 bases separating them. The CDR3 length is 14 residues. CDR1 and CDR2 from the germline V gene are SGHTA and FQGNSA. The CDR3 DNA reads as TGTGCCAGCAGCTTAGAGGGAGTGAGCACTGAAGCTTTCTTT. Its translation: CASSLEGVSTEAFF.

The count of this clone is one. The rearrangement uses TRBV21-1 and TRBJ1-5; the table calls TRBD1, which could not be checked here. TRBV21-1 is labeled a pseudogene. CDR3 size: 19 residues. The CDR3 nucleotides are TGTGCCAGCAGCAAAGCTGGAGACAGGGGGCGCCGGGGCAATCAGCCCCAGCATTTT. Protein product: CASSKAGDRGRRGNQPQHF.

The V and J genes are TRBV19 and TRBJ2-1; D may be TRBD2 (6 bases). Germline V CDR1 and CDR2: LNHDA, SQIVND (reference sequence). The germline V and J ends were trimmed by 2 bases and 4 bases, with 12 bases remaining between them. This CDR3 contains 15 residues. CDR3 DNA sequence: TGTGCCAGTAGTATAACGGGAGCACGATACAATGAGCAGTTCTTC. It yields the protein CASSITGARYNEQFF.